These 5 T cell receptor beta chains came from one sample sequenced in a study of monozygotic twins with inflammatory bowel disease. TCRdb reanalyzed the 5' RACE reads and collapses them to one entry per CDR3 protein, without DNA. In total, the table holds 150,000 to 200,000 distinct CDR3 sequences. The sample comprised blood. The receptors were gathered from a human donor with ulcerative colitis or Crohn's disease, or a healthy co-twin of an affected twin (not recorded which).

The chain uses TRBV10-2 and TRBJ1-5. The CDR3 totals 12 residues. Germline V CDR1 and CDR2: WSHSY, SAAADI. The CDR3 spells CASSWRKQPQHF.

This sequence joins TRBV7-2 and TRBJ1-5. Germline lookup yields CDR1 SGHTA and CDR2 FQGNSA. This CDR3 region has 14 residues. CDR3 residues: CASSPHPDDQPQHF.

The CDR3 region is CASSLTQRTGELFF. The chain employs TRBV28 and TRBJ2-2. Germline CDR1 reads MDHEN; CDR2 reads SYDVKM. The CDR3 is 14 amino acids.

The chain is built from TRBV7-9 and TRBJ2-1. Germline CDR1 SEHNR, CDR2 FQNEAQ (reference sequence). This CDR3 is built from 14 residues. The CDR3 here is CASSWSDIYNEQFF.

This rearrangement joins TRBV18 to TRBJ1-2; the TRBD1 assignment by TCRdb is unverifiable without DNA. Germline V lookup: CDR1 KGHSH, CDR2 LQKENI. This CDR3 is 13 amino acids long. CDR3 sequence reads: CASSKQGAYGYTF.